The 26 T cell receptor beta chains below all came from one sample that was sequenced in a study of blood T cell repertoires in COVID-19. Measured with immunoSEQ multiplex PCR; TCRdb has only the in-frame clones, and not every one. The sample includes about 200,000 clones, roughly nine tenths of them seen just once. Sequences were obtained from peripheral blood. Every receptor here comes from a man in his 60s with COVID-19, enrolled during active disease.

The chain carries TRBV23-1 and TRBJ2-7, with a weak D call TRBD1 (5 bases). TRBV23-1 has ORF status, its function being uncertain. CDR3 length: 11 residues. Trimming removed 10 bases at V and 3 bases at J, with 10 bases between. DNA for the CDR3: TGCGCCACGACCGGACACTACGAGCAGTACTTC. Protein sequence: CATTGHYEQYF.

V gene TRBV6-6 combines with J gene TRBJ1-4; possibly TRBD1 for D (6 bases). The germline gives CDR1 MNHNY, CDR2 SVGAGI (reference sequence). This CDR3 is 13 amino acids long. Trimming left V 11 bases short and J 0 bases short, with 10 bases between. The CDR3 bases are TGTGCCGGGGGCGATACAACTAATGAAAAACTGTTTTTT. Translation gives CAGGDTTNEKLFF.

The chain is built from TRBV6-6 and TRBJ1-2; D not certain. Germline values: CDR1 MNHNY, CDR2 SVGAGI (reference sequence). CDR3 length: 12 amino acids. Trimming pared 4 bases from V and 7 bases from J, leaving 10 bases between. The CDR3 region has the DNA TGTGCCAGCAGTTTTGGGGAGTCTGGCTACACCTTC. Amino acid sequence: CASSFGESGYTF.

Here the CDR3 DNA reads TGTGCCAGCAGCCCCGTGGGGGGTGGTGGCTACACCTTC. Encoded protein: CASSPVGGGGYTF. The chain carries TRBV3-1 (or the pseudogene TRBV3-2) and TRBJ1-2; a weak D match, TRBD1 (5 bases). This CDR3 is built from 13 residues. V shed 4 bases and J shed 7 bases, with 13 bases lying between them. Germline V gives CDR1 LGHDT, CDR2 YNNKEL (reference sequence).

The V and J genes are TRBV9 and TRBJ1-2, with D possibly matching TRBD1 (6 bases). V lost 3 bases and J lost 2, with 8 bases in between. Per germline, CDR1 SGDLS and CDR2 YYNGEE. The CDR3 runs 13 residues. The CDR3 reads CASSATGNYGYTF. The CDR3 DNA reads TGTGCCAGCAGCGCGACAGGCAACTATGGCTACACCTTC.

This rearrangement joins TRBV10-3 to TRBJ2-7; 11 nucleotides line up with TRBD1. The length of the CDR3 is 16 residues. Germline CDR1 and CDR2: ENHRY and SYGVKD. V trimming: 7 bases; J trimming: 3 bases; junction bases outside the gene matches: 11. The CDR3 reads CAIKDSPGQGDYEQYF. The DNA of the CDR3 is TGTGCCATCAAGGATTCCCCGGGACAGGGGGACTACGAGCAGTACTTC.

J is TRBJ1-4 and V is TRBV5-4, with 8 bases matching TRBD1. The CDR3 covers 18 residues. CDR1 and CDR2 from the germline V gene are SGHNT and YYREEE (reference sequence). Unmatched junction bases numbered 11, after V lost 4 bases and J lost 0 bases. This chain's CDR3 is CASSPEGPGGPTNEKLFF. As DNA, the CDR3 is TGTGCCAGCAGCCCCGAGGGGCCAGGGGGCCCAACTAATGAAAAACTGTTTTTT. The full variable domain, completed using reference TRBV5-4 and TRBJ1-4, is ETGVTQSPTHLIKTRGQQVTLRCSSQSGHNTVSWYQQALGQGPQFIFQYYREEENGRGNFPPRFSGLQFPNYSSELNVNALELDDSALYLCASSPEGPGGPTNEKLFFGSGTQLSVL.

The rearrangement links TRBV6-2 or TRBV6-3 to TRBJ2-5; D not resolved. The CDR3 contains 14 residues. Germline lookup yields CDR1 MNHEY and CDR2 SVGEGT. Deletions cut 3 bases from V and 2 bases from J, with 10 bases between. DNA of the CDR3: TGTGCCAGCAGTTATTTTCTTGTACAAGAGACCCAGTACTTC. This translates into CASSYFLVQETQYF.

V and J are TRBV30 and TRBJ1-1; D is uncertain. Germline CDR1 reads GTSNPN; CDR2 reads SVGIG (reference sequence). With 4 bases removed from V and 7 bases from J, the gap between germline ends came to 19 bases. This CDR3 region has 14 residues. The CDR3 here is CAWTQILPRVEAFF. Written as DNA, the CDR3 is TGTGCCTGGACCCAGATATTGCCGAGGGTTGAAGCTTTCTTT.

The V gene is TRBV5-4, the J gene TRBJ2-5, with TRBD1 matching over 9 bases. V lost 0 bases to trimming and J lost 1 base; unmatched junction nucleotides: 1. In germline, CDR1 is SGHNT, CDR2 YYREEE (reference sequence). The CDR3 runs 15 residues. The CDR3 DNA follows: TGTGCCAGCAGCTTGGAGGGACAGGGCCAAGAGACCCAGTACTTC. Encoded protein: CASSLEGQGQETQYF.

This chain uses TRBV3-1 (or the pseudogene TRBV3-2) with TRBJ1-1; maybe TRBD1 (6 bases). The length of the CDR3 is 16 residues. Germline V lookup: CDR1 LGHDT, CDR2 YNNKEL (reference sequence). The V end lost 4 bases, the J end lost 0 bases, and 15 bases lay between the germline ends. The CDR3 DNA follows: TGTGCCAGCAGCCCTAATAGCAGGACAGTGAACACTGAAGCTTTCTTT. Its protein product is CASSPNSRTVNTEAFF.

The chain links TRBV30 to TRBJ2-7; 9 positions match TRBD2. In germline, CDR1 is GTSNPN, CDR2 SVGIG (reference sequence). The J segment lost 2 bases and the V segment lost 2 bases, leaving 4 bases of the junction unmatched. The CDR3 loop spans 14 amino acids. The CDR3 sequence is CAWSRSGGPYEQYF. The CDR3 region has the DNA TGTGCCTGGAGTCGAAGCGGGGGGCCCTACGAGCAGTACTTC.

The CDR3 region is CASIEGAKSGELFF. The CDR3 bases are TGTGCCAGCATCGAGGGGGCAAAGTCCGGGGAGCTGTTTTTT. V gene TRBV28 combines with J gene TRBJ2-2; 7 bases agree with TRBD1. V trimming: 7 bases; J trimming: 6 bases; junction bases outside the gene matches: 8. The CDR3 is 14 residues long. CDR1 is MDHEN and CDR2 is SYDVKM in the germline V gene.

The genes are TRBV2 and TRBJ2-3; 8 positions match TRBD2. Germline CDR1 and CDR2: SNHLY and FYNNEI. CDR3 length: 15 residues. After removal of 4 bases from V and 1 base from J, the junction contained 4 bases not matched to a gene. Here the CDR3 DNA reads TGTGCCAGCAGTGCCGGGACTAGTGGCACAGATACGCAGTATTTT. This codes for CASSAGTSGTDTQYF. The variable domain in full, completed from reference TRBV2 and TRBJ2-3, reads EPEVTQTPSHQVTQMGQEVILRCVPISNHLYFYWYRQILGQKVEFLVSFYNNEISEKSEIFDDQFSVERPDGSNFTLKIRSTKLEDSAMYFCASSAGTSGTDTQYFGPGTRLTVL.

This clone was detected once. V usage is TRBV9 and J usage is TRBJ1-3, with TRBD1 as a possible D gene (6 bases). The length of the CDR3 is 14 residues. The V end lost 4 bases, the J end lost 8 bases, and 16 bases lay between the germline ends. Germline CDR1 reads SGDLS; CDR2 reads YYNGEE. The CDR3 bases are TGTGCCAGCAGCACAAGGACAGTCTCGGACACCATATATTTT. It is translated as CASSTRTVSDTIYF. Full variable domain (missing parts from reference TRBV9 and TRBJ1-3): DSGVTQTPKHLITATGQRVTLRCSPRSGDLSVYWYQQSLDQGLQFLIQYYNGEERAKGNILERFSAQQFPDLHSELNLSSLELGDSALYFCASSTRTVSDTIYFGEGSWLTVV.

This chain uses TRBV15 with TRBJ2-2; 9 bases line up with TRBD1. The V gene's germline CDR1 is LNHNV and CDR2 YYDKDF (reference sequence). The CDR3 loop spans 15 amino acids. The trim removed 3 bases at V and 7 bases at J, leaving 6 bases unmatched. CDR3 protein: CATSRGQGQNGELFF. The CDR3 nucleotides read TGTGCCACCAGCAGGGGACAGGGTCAAAACGGGGAGCTGTTTTTT.

This clone was picked up one time. This rearrangement joins TRBV2 to TRBJ1-5, with 9 positions matching TRBD1. Unmatched junction bases numbered 11, after V lost 6 bases and J lost 2 bases. This CDR3 contains 17 residues. Germline loops: CDR1 SNHLY, CDR2 FYNNEI. CDR3 loop: CASSNGATGGGNQPQHF. The CDR3 DNA sequence: TGTGCCAGCAGCAACGGGGCGACAGGGGGGGGCAATCAGCCCCAGCATTTT.

The chain links TRBV7-2 to TRBJ2-3; D gene unclear. Germline CDR1 is SGHTA and CDR2 is FQGNSA. Trimming took 6 bases from V and 4 from J, leaving 11 bases between them. CDR3 length: 13 residues. The CDR3 region has the DNA TGTGCCAGCAGGCTTAGAGGATCAGATACGCAGTATTTT. This translates into CASRLRGSDTQYF.

Here the CDR3 DNA reads TGTGCCAGTAGTTTAACAGGGGTAGAGGAAAAACTGTTTTTT. Translation gives CASSLTGVEEKLFF. This chain connects TRBV19 to TRBJ1-4; 7 nucleotides line up with TRBD1. Germline V CDR1 and CDR2: LNHDA, SQIVND (reference sequence). The CDR3 loop spans 14 amino acids. Trimming removed 5 bases from V and 8 bases from J; junction bases left unmatched: 8.

The chain is built from TRBV7-3 and TRBJ1-1, with TRBD1 as a possible D gene (6 bases). CDR1 and CDR2 from the germline V gene are SGHTA and FQGTGA. The CDR3 loop spans 15 amino acids. Trimming left V 0 bases short and J 1 base short, with 9 bases between. The chain's CDR3 is CASSLTQGSNTEAFF. The CDR3 nucleotides are TGTGCCAGCAGCTTAACACAGGGTTCGAACACTGAAGCTTTCTTT.

The chain is built from TRBV30 and TRBJ2-7; D may be TRBD2 (5 bases). CDR3 length equals 19 residues. Germline V gene data show CDR1 as GTSNPN and CDR2 as SVGIG (reference sequence). V dropped 0 bases and J dropped 1 base, with 25 bases sitting between them. The CDR3 loop reads CAWSVVANRRTSRSYEQYF. The CDR3 bases are TGTGCCTGGAGTGTCGTAGCGAACCGGAGAACATCACGTTCCTACGAGCAGTACTTC.

The chain combines TRBV19 with TRBJ2-7; no clear D gene. The length of the CDR3 is 15 residues. V was clipped by 4 bases and J by 4 bases, with 17 bases between them. Per the germline V gene, CDR1 is LNHDA and CDR2 is SQIVND (reference sequence). This CDR3 reads CASSNSLPTSYEQYF. CDR3 DNA: TGTGCCAGTAGTAACAGCCTTCCCACGAGTTACGAGCAGTACTTC.

This clone was seen only once. This chain links TRBV5-1 with TRBJ2-7; 10 nucleotides align to TRBD2. Germline-derived CDR1 and CDR2 are SGHRS and YFSETQ. The trim removed 0 bases at V and 5 bases at J, leaving 5 bases unmatched. This CDR3 is built from 15 residues. The CDR3 DNA reads TGCGCCAGCAGCTTGGCGCGGCTAGCGGGAGACGAGCAGTACTTC. Protein product: CASSLARLAGDEQYF.

The J gene is TRBJ1-5, the V gene TRBV6-6; possibly TRBD1 for D (6 bases). The V gene lost 5 bases and the J gene lost 0 bases, with 14 bases spanning the gap. This CDR3 is built from 16 residues. Germline V gene sequence: CDR1 MNHNY, CDR2 SVGAGI (reference sequence). The CDR3 is CASSRWTADSNQPQHF. CDR3 in DNA: TGTGCCAGCAGTCGCTGGACAGCAGATAGCAATCAGCCCCAGCATTTT.

The chain couples TRBV7-9 to TRBJ2-5; TRBD2 is a possible D gene (6 bases). The germline gives CDR1 SEHNR, CDR2 FQNEAQ (reference sequence). V lost 5 bases and J 7 bases, leaving 20 bases between the germline ends. The CDR3 is 15 amino acids. The CDR3 region has the DNA TGTGCCAGCAGCCTCGCTAGTGGGGGAGGTGGGACCCAGTACTTC. The encoded protein is CASSLASGGGGTQYF.

This rearrangement joins TRBV7-9 to TRBJ2-7, with D maybe TRBD1 (5 bases). The V gene lost 3 bases and the J gene lost 5 bases, with 17 bases spanning the gap. There are 15 residues in the CDR3. The germline V gene encodes CDR1 SEHNR and CDR2 FQNEAQ (reference sequence). In nucleotides, the CDR3 is TGTGCCAGCAGCTTTTACGCCAGGGAAAGCGACGAGCAGTACTTC. Translated: CASSFYARESDEQYF.